This T cell receptor (beta chain) was obtained from a study of response to subunit inactivated influenza vaccine. There are 15 residues in the CDR3. Trimming took 3 bases from V and 4 from J; bases not matched to a gene: 4. Germline V gene lookup returns CDR1 MDHEN and CDR2 SYDVKM. From the RT-PCR reads, TCRdb called clonotypes with MiXCR, one entry per CDR3 protein. Of hundreds of thousands of distinct CDR3 sequences listed, around a sixth are singletons. Comment on this clonotype: Its antigen is not known.

Points from the study as a whole: That few new T cells are recruited by each seasonal influenza vaccination was the authors' suggestion.

V usage is TRBV28 and J usage is TRBJ2-2; 8 positions agree with TRBD2. The sequences come from PBMCs from blood, collected around 5 days after vaccination. The sequence was obtained from a man in his fifties or sixties who received an inactivated influenza vaccine. CDR3 loop: CASSLAAGVTGELFF. In DNA, the CDR3 is TGTGCCAGCAGTTTGGCAGCGGGGGTCACCGGGGAGCTGTTTTTT.